The 17 T cell receptor beta chains in this list originate from one sample, sequenced in a study of vaccination and CD4 T cells after COVID-19. Cultured CD4+ T-cell DNA underwent Oncomine TCR Beta short-read sequencing. TCRdb fed the PCR reads into MiXCR, producing one record per CDR3 protein. The table lists fewer than 25,000 distinct CDR3 sequences, 45% to 50% of them singletons, with roughly 6% in the top ten. Indicated treatment: roughly 11-day PBMC culture with coronavirus spike peptide pools or control peptides (ViraFEST assay). Their cognate antigens are unknown. The material sequenced was CD4+ T cells from blood, cultured in vitro. These receptors came from a human donor who had recovered from COVID-19.

The table lists this clonotype with a few counts. The chain carries TRBV20-1 and TRBJ1-5; 12 bases map to TRBD1. The CDR3 totals 18 residues. In germline, CDR1 is DFQATT, CDR2 SNEGSKA (reference sequence). J was trimmed by 6 bases and V by 0 bases; bases with no gene match: 12. In DNA form, the CDR3 reads TGCAGTGCTAGAGATCTAGGGACAGGGGGCTTAGGGTTTCAGCCCCAGCATTTT. This translates into CSARDLGTGGLGFQPQHF.

V usage is TRBV5-8 and J usage is TRBJ2-7, with D perhaps matching TRBD2 (5 bases). Germline V CDR1 and CDR2: SGHTS, YDEGEE. The V end was cut by 0 bases, the J end by 0 bases, with 7 bases between. This CDR3 has 14 residues. The CDR3 DNA reads as TGTGCCAGCAGCTTGGAGCGGATCTCCTACGAGCAGTACTTC. It translates to CASSLERISYEQYF.

The chain is built from TRBV14 and TRBJ2-5; 14 bases align to TRBD2. The CDR3 is made up of 16 amino acids. Germline loops: CDR1 SGHDN, CDR2 FVKESK. The ends lost 5 bases at V and 5 bases at J; junction bases unmatched: 7. The CDR3, as DNA: TGTGCCAGCAGCTCGGGACTAGCGGGGGTACGGGAGACCCAGTACTTC. This codes for CASSSGLAGVRETQYF.

The chain is built from TRBV10-3 and TRBJ1-5; TRBD1 matches 7 bases. Germline assignment: CDR1 ENHRY and CDR2 SYGVKD. The CDR3 is made up of 13 amino acids. Losses at the gene ends were 10 bases for V and 5 bases for J; bases not matched to a gene: 8. In DNA form, the CDR3 reads TGTGCCACCCTCCAGGGGGGGGATCAGCCCCAGCATTTT. It is translated as CATLQGGDQPQHF.

The chain employs TRBV27 and TRBJ2-7; D is possibly TRBD2 (5 bases). This CDR3 contains 14 residues. From germline, CDR1 is MNHEY and CDR2 SMNVEV (reference sequence). V was pared by 2 bases and J by 1 base, with 9 bases between. For the CDR3, the DNA is TGTGCCAGCAGTTTAAATCGGGATTCCTACGAGCAGTACTTC. Translating gives CASSLNRDSYEQYF.

This clonotype was detected only a few times. This chain connects TRBV10-1 to TRBJ1-2; 7 bases fit TRBD1. The V gene end was trimmed by 3 bases and the J gene end by 4 bases; junction bases not matched to a gene: 2. This CDR3 contains 13 residues. Germline V gives CDR1 WNHNN, CDR2 SYGVQD (reference sequence). CDR3 residues: CASSEQGTYGYTF. CDR3 sequence (DNA): TGCGCCAGCAGTGAACAGGGGACCTATGGCTACACCTTC.

This sequence joins TRBV10-3 and TRBJ1-4, with D uncertain. The germline V gene has CDR1 ENHRY and CDR2 SYGVKD. The germline V and J ends were trimmed by 10 bases and 4 bases, with 16 bases remaining between them. The CDR3 is made up of 14 amino acids. CDR3 coding DNA: TGTGCCACCAGGACCTTTGGGAGTAATGAAAAACTGTTTTTT. It encodes CATRTFGSNEKLFF.

The V gene is TRBV27, the J gene TRBJ2-7, with TRBD1 matching over 7 bases. The CDR3 contains 15 residues. Trimming at V came to 5 bases and at J to 1 base, leaving 8 bases not matched to a gene. The germline V gene encodes CDR1 MNHEY and CDR2 SMNVEV (reference sequence). CDR3 nucleotide sequence: TGTGCCAGCAGTCCCTTGGGACAGAGGTCCTACGAGCAGTACTTC. Encoded protein: CASSPLGQRSYEQYF.

This chain connects TRBV7-9 to TRBJ2-5; 7 bases map to TRBD1. The CDR3 spans 15 residues. CDR1 is SEHNR and CDR2 is FQNEAQ in the germline V gene (reference sequence). With 5 bases clipped from V and 2 bases from J, the junction kept 8 bases outside the gene matches. The CDR3 bases are TGTGCCAGCAGCCGCACCGGGACAGCACAAGAGACCCAGTACTTC. Its translation is CASSRTGTAQETQYF.

In nucleotides, the CDR3 is TGTGCCAGCAGTTTGGCTAACGGGGGGACGGTTACGCAGTATTTT. This sequence encodes CASSLANGGTVTQYF. V and J are TRBV28 and TRBJ2-3; the match to TRBD2 covers 7 bases. The germline CDR1 and CDR2 sequences are MDHEN and SYDVKM. The CDR3 is made up of 15 amino acids. Germline trimming cut 3 bases from V and 8 bases from J; bases unmatched to any gene: 11.

This chain joins TRBV7-8 and TRBJ2-3; 7 bases are shared with TRBD2. The CDR3 sequence is 17 residues long. CDR1 and CDR2 (germline): SGHVS, FQNEAQ. Trimming cost V 5 bases and J 3 bases; bases outside gene matches: 14. CDR3 protein: CASSQRWIRLATDTQYF. CDR3 bases: TGTGCCAGCAGCCAGCGGTGGATAAGACTAGCAACAGATACGCAGTATTTT. Variable domain in full (rest from reference TRBV7-8 and TRBJ2-3): GAGVSQSPRYKVAKRGQDVALRCDPISGHVSLFWYQQALGQGPEFLTYFQNEAQLDKSGLPSDRFFAERPEGSVSTLKIQRTQQEDSAVYLCASSQRWIRLATDTQYFGPGTRLTVL.

The V gene is TRBV5-4, the J gene TRBJ2-5, with TRBD1 identical over 12 bases. V was pared by 4 bases and J by 4 bases, with 14 bases of the junction left unmatched. The CDR3 is 18 residues long. CDR1 is SGHNT, CDR2 YYREEE, per germline (reference sequence). CDR3 DNA sequence: TGTGCCAGCAGCATACGTCAAGGGGGGACAGGGGGCCGAGAGACCCAGTACTTC. Protein sequence: CASSIRQGGTGGRETQYF. The full variable domain, rest sourced from reference TRBV5-4 and TRBJ2-5, is ETGVTQSPTHLIKTRGQQVTLRCSSQSGHNTVSWYQQALGQGPQFIFQYYREEENGRGNFPPRFSGLQFPNYSSELNVNALELDDSALYLCASSIRQGGTGGRETQYFGPGTRLLVL.

The CDR3 reads CASSYSRVAAYEQYF. As DNA, the CDR3 is TGTGCCAGCAGTTACTCGAGGGTAGCGGCCTACGAGCAGTACTTC. The chain employs TRBV6-5 and TRBJ2-7; D perhaps matches TRBD2 (6 bases). CDR1 MNHEY and CDR2 SVGAGI come from the germline V gene. Trimming took 0 bases from V and 2 from J, leaving 11 bases between them. This CDR3 has 15 residues.

This clonotype has more than one count but fewer than ten. The rearrangement links TRBV19 to TRBJ2-3; D remains ambiguous. Germline V lookup: CDR1 LNHDA, CDR2 SQIVND (reference sequence). Trimming cost V 4 bases and J 6 bases, with 5 bases left between them. The CDR3 totals 11 residues. The CDR3 sequence: CASSSLDTQYF. The CDR3 nucleotides are TGTGCCAGTAGTAGTCTGGATACGCAGTATTTT.

The chain's CDR3 is CASSLVGRGTEAFF. The CDR3 DNA sequence: TGTGCCAGCAGCTTAGTTGGGCGGGGCACTGAAGCTTTCTTT. The chain employs TRBV7-8 and TRBJ1-1; D ambiguous. The CDR3 loop spans 14 amino acids. Germline values: CDR1 SGHVS, CDR2 FQNEAQ. V lost 1 base to trimming and J lost 4 bases, with 10 bases between them. Drawing the rest from reference TRBV7-8 and TRBJ1-1, the complete variable domain is GAGVSQSPRYKVAKRGQDVALRCDPISGHVSLFWYQQALGQGPEFLTYFQNEAQLDKSGLPSDRFFAERPEGSVSTLKIQRTQQEDSAVYLCASSLVGRGTEAFFGQGTRLTVV.

The chain joins TRBV5-1 to TRBJ1-5; no definite D call. Germline-derived CDR1 and CDR2 are SGHRS and YFSETQ. The CDR3 contains 15 residues. The V and J ends lost 0 bases and 3 bases respectively, with 10 bases between them. CDR3 in DNA: TGCGCCAGCAGCTTGGGGCCAGGAAACAATCAGCCCCAGCATTTT. It specifies CASSLGPGNNQPQHF.

The rearrangement joins TRBV7-9 to TRBJ2-7; 9 bases are shared with TRBD1. The CDR3 runs 19 residues. The germline V gene has CDR1 SEHNR and CDR2 FQNEAQ (reference sequence). With 2 bases clipped from V and 7 bases from J, the junction kept 21 bases outside the gene matches. The CDR3 DNA follows: TGTGCCAGCAGCTTAATTTCTCGCCGGGACAGGGTTAAATCGGGGGAGCAGTACTTC. Translating it yields CASSLISRRDRVKSGEQYF.